What follows describes a single T cell receptor (beta chain). Its antigen is unidentified. These data belong to a study of response to subunit inactivated influenza vaccine. Study results and limitations: Every seasonal influenza vaccination brings in few new T cells, the authors suggested.

The CDR3 consists of 14 residues. V was cut by 6 bases and J by 7 bases, with 16 bases left in between. Using its own MiXCR run on the RT-PCR reads, TCRdb lists one record per CDR3 protein. The sample has fewer than 550,000 distinct CDR3 sequences, about 25% seen once. The sample was CD4+ T cells sorted from PBMCs, taken more than 4 days after vaccination. The sequence was obtained from a middle-aged man who received an inactivated influenza vaccine. The chain uses TRBV12-3 or TRBV12-4 and TRBJ1-5, with D possibly TRBD1 on 5 matching bases. CDR3 region: CASSPGGGEQPQHF. The CDR3 DNA is TGTGCCAGCAGCCCCGGTGGGGGAGAGCAGCCCCAGCATTTT.